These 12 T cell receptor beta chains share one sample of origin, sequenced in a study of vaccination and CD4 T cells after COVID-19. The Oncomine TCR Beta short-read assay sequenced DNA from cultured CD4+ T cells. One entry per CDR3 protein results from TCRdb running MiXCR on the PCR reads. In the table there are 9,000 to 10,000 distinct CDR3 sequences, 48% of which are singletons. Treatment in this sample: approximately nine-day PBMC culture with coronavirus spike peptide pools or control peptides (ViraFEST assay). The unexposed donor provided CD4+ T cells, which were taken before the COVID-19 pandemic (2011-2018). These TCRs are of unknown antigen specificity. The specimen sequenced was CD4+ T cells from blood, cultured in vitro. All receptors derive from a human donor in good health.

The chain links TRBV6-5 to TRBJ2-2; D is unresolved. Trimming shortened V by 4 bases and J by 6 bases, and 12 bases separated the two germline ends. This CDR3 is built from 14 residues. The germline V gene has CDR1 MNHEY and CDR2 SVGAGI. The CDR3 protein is CASSFAHRSGELFF. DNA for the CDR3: TGTGCCAGCAGTTTCGCCCACCGGTCCGGGGAGCTGTTTTTT.

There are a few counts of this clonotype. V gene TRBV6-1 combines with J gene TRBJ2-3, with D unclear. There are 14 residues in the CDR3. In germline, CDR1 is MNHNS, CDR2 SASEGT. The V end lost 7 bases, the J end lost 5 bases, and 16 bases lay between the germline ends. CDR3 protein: CASISSGGLDTQYF. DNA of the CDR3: TGTGCCAGCATTAGTTCAGGTGGCCTAGATACGCAGTATTTT.

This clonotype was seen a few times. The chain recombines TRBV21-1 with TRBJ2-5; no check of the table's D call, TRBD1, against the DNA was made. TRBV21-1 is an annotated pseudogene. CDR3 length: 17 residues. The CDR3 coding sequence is TGTGCCAGCAGCTCGGGGGGGGTGGGGACCTCACAAGAGACCCAGTACTTC. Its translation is CASSSGGVGTSQETQYF.

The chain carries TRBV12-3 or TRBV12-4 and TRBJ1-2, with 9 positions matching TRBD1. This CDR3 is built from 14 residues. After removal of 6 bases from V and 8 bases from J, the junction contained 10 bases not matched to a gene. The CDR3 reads CASRETGGAEGYTF. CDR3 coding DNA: TGTGCCAGCAGAGAAACAGGGGGCGCGGAGGGCTACACCTTC.

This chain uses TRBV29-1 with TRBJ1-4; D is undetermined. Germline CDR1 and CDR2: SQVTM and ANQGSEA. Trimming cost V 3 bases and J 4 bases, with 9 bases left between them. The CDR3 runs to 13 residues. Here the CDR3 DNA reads TGCAGCGTTGATACGGGGTTTAATGAAAAACTGTTTTTT. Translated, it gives CSVDTGFNEKLFF.

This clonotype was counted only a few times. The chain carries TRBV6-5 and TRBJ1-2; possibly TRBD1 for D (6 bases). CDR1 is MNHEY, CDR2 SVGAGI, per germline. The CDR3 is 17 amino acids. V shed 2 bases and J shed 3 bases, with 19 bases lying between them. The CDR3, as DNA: TGTGCCAGCAGTTACACGAGGCGAAGGGGGGAGTACTATGGCTACACCTTC. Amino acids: CASSYTRRRGEYYGYTF.

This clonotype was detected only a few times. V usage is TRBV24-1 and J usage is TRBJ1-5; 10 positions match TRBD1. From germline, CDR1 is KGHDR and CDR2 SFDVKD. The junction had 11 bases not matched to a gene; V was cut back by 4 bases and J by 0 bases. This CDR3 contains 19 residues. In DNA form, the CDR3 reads TGTGCCACCAGTGAACCTGACAGGGGGCTCTCTTATAGCAATCAGCCCCAGCATTTT. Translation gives CATSEPDRGLSYSNQPQHF.

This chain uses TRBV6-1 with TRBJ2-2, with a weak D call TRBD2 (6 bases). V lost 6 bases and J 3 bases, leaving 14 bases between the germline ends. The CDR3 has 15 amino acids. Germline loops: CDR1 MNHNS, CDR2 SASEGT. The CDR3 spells CASRTTRSYTGELFF. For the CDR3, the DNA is TGTGCCAGCAGAACGACTAGGTCGTACACCGGGGAGCTGTTTTTT.

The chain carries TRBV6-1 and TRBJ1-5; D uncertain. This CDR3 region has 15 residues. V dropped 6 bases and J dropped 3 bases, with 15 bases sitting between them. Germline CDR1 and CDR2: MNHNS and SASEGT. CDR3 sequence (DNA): TGTGCCAGCAGCCCAGACCGACCCTTCAATCAGCCCCAGCATTTT. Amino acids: CASSPDRPFNQPQHF.

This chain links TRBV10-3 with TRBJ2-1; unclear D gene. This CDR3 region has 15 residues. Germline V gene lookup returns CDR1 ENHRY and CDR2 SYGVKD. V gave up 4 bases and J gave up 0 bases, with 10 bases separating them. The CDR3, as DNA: TGTGCCATCAGTGCCGATCGAGACTCCTACAATGAGCAGTTCTTC. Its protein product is CAISADRDSYNEQFF.

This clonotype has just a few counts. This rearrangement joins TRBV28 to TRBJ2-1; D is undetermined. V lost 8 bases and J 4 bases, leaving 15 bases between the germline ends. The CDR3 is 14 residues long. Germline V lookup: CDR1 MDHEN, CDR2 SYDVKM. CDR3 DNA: TGTGCCAGCTATCCACACGACAAGTACAATGAGCAGTTCTTC. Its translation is CASYPHDKYNEQFF.

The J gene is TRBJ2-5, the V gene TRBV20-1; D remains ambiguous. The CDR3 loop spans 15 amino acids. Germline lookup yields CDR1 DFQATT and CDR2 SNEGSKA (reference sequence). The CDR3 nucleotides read TGCAGACCTAACCCGAACAATATGTACCAAGAGACCCAGTACTTC. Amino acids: CRPNPNNMYQETQYF.